In its sample, the clone carrying this T cell receptor beta chain was seen once. The source of the sample is a study of blood T cell repertoires in COVID-19. The overall study: Sources were T cells, B-cell-depleted T cells, or PBMCs; the material itself was cDNA or gDNA.

The assay was immunoSEQ multiplex PCR, and TCRdb's table has in-frame clones only and misses some. The repertoire includes some 190,000 clones, more than 70% of them detected once, and around 6.6% sits in the top ten. Trimming removed 0 bases from V and 3 bases from J; junction bases left unmatched: 5. Germline assignment: CDR1 SGHAT and CDR2 FQDESV (reference sequence). The CDR3 consists of 16 residues. The genes are TRBV11-1 and TRBJ2-3; 8 bases map to TRBD2. The TCR comes from a woman in her forties who had recovered from COVID-19. Sequencing was performed on peripheral blood. In nucleotides, the CDR3 is TGTGCCAGCAGCTTAGCGGCCAGCGGGAGAACAGATACGCAGTATTTT. Protein sequence: CASSLAASGRTDTQYF.